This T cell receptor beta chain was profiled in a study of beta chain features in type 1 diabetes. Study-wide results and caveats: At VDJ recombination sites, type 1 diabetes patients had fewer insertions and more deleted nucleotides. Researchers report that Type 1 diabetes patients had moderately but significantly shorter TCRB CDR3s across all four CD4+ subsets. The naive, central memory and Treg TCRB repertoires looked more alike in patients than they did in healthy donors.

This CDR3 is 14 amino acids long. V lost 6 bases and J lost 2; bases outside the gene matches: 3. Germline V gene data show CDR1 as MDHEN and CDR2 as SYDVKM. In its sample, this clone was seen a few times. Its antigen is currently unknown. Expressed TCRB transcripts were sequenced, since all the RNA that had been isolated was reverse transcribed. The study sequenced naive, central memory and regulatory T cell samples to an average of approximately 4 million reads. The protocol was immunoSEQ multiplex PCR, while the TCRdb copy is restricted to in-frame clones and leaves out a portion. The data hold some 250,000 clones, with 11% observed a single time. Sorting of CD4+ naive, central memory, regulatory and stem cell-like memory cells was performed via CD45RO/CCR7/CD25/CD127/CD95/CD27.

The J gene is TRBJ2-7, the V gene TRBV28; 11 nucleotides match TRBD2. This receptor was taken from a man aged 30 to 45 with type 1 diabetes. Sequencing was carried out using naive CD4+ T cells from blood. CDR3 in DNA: TGTGCCAGCAGCGTAGCGGGGGGGGCCTACGAGCAGTACTTC. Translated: CASSVAGGAYEQYF.